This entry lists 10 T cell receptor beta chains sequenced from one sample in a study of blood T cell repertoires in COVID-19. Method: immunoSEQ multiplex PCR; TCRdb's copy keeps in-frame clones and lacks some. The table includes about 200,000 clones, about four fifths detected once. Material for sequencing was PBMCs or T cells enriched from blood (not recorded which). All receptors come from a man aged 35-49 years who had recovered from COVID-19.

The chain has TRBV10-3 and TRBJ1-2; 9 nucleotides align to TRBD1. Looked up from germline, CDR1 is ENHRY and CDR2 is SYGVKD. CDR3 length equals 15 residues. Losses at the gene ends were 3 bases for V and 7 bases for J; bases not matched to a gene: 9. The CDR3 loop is CAISESGQGKSGYTF. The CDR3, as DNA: TGTGCCATCAGTGAATCCGGACAGGGGAAAAGTGGCTACACCTTC.

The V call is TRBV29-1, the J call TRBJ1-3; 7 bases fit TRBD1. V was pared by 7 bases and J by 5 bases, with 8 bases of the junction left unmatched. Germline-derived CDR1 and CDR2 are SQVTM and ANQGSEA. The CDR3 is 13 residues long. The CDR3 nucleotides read TGCAGCGCCCGAGAACAGGGGAGAAACACCATATATTTT. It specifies CSAREQGRNTIYF.

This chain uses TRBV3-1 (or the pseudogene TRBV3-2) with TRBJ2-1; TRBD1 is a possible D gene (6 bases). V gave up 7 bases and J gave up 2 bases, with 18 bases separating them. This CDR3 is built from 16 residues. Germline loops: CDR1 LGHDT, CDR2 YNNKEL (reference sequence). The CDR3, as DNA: TGTGCCAGCACTCGAACTCAGGGGCACGCCTACAATGAGCAGTTCTTC. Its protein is CASTRTQGHAYNEQFF.

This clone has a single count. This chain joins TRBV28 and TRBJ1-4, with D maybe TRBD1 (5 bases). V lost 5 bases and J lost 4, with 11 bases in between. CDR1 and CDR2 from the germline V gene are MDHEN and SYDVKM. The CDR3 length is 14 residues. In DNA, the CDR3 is TGTGCCAGCAGTACCAGGGCCCTTAATGAAAAACTGTTTTTT. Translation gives CASSTRALNEKLFF.

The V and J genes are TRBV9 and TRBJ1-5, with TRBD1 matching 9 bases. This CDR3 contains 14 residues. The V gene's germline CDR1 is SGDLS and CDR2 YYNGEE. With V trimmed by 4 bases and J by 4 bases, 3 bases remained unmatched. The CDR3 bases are TGTGCCAGCAGCCAAGGGACAGGGAATCAGCCCCAGCATTTT. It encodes CASSQGTGNQPQHF.

The CDR3 is CASSRIQRGDGYTF. Written as DNA, the CDR3 is TGTGCCAGCAGTAGAATTCAACGGGGGGATGGCTACACCTTC. The rearrangement uses TRBV27 and TRBJ1-2; tentative D call: TRBD1 (5 bases). The CDR3 consists of 14 residues. Germline lookup yields CDR1 MNHEY and CDR2 SMNVEV (reference sequence). The ends were cut back, 5 bases at V and 6 bases at J, with 16 bases in the middle.

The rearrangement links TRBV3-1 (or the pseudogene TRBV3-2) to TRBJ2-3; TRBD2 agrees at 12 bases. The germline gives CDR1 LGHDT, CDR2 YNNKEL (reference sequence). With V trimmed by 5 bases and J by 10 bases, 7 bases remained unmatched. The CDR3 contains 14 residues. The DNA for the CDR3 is TGTGCCAGCAGCAAACGGACTAGCGGGGCGGCGCAGTATTTT. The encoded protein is CASSKRTSGAAQYF.

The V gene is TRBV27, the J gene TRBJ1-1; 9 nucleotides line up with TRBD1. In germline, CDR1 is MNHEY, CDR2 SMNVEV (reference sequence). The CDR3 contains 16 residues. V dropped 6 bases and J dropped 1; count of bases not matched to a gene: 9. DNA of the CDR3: TGTGCCAGCAGGAGGGGACAGGGCCTATGGAACACTGAAGCTTTCTTT. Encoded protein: CASRRGQGLWNTEAFF.

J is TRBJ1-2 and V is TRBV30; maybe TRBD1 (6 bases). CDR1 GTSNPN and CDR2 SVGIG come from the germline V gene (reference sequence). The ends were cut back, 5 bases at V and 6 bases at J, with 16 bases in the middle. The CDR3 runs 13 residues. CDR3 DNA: TGTGCCTGGCAAGGACAGCTAACGGATGGCTACACCTTC. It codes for CAWQGQLTDGYTF.

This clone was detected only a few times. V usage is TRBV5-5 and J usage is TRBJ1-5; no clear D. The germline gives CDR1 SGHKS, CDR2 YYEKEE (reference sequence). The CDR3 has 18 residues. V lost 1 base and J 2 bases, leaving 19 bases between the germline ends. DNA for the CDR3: TGTGCCAGCAGCTTGTCGGCGGGCAGGCCGTTTGGCAATCAGCCCCAGCATTTT. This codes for CASSLSAGRPFGNQPQHF.